The source of this TCR beta chain is a study of cytomegalovirus exposure and HLA in healthy donors. The study's findings and limits: In a later analysis, at a false discovery rate of 0.05, fewer than 20,000 TCR beta sequences were associated with HLA alleles.

Researchers ran the PCR with 60 Vbeta and 13 Jbeta primers. Method: immunoSEQ multiplex PCR; TCRdb's copy keeps in-frame clones and lacks some. The profile shows some 100,000 clones, roughly three quarters of them singletons. Comments on this clone: Its antigen is still unknown.

The sequencing sample was made of PBMCs. The TCR originated in a woman aged 45-60 years in good health and CMV-seropositive.

The DNA of the CDR3 is TGTGCCAGCAGTTTATTGAGCGGGACACTCCCCGGGGACTCCTACGAGCAGTACTTC. Its protein is CASSLLSGTLPGDSYEQYF. The chain joins TRBV27 to TRBJ2-7; D may be TRBD2 (7 bases). The germline gives CDR1 MNHEY, CDR2 SMNVEV (reference sequence). V dropped 1 base and J dropped 0 bases, with 22 bases sitting between them. CDR3 length equals 19 residues.